The next 5 T cell receptor beta chains were all read from a single sample in a study of OX40 agonist ivuxolimab in advanced cancers. Profiling relied on immunoSEQ multiplex PCR, and the TCRdb table lists in-frame clones only, not all of them. This sample has more than 80,000 clones, with 85% to 95% found just once. The sequenced sample was CD4+ or CD8+ T cells sorted from blood, obtained in a trial of the OX40 agonist ivuxolimab. The receptors shown here come from an adult with an advanced solid tumor such as melanoma, head and neck, liver or kidney cancer.

In its sample, this clone ranks as medium-sized. The gene calls are TRBV29-1 and TRBJ2-1, with 10 nucleotides matching TRBD2. Looked up from germline, CDR1 is SQVTM and CDR2 is ANQGSEA. The length of the CDR3 is 13 residues. Trimming cost V 5 bases and J 7 bases; bases outside gene matches: 5. The CDR3 bases are TGCAGCGTTAGCGGGAGGGCCACGAATGAGCAGTTCTTC. The encoded protein is CSVSGRATNEQFF.

V usage is TRBV4-1 and J usage is TRBJ2-3, with 7 bases aligning to TRBD2. The CDR3 runs to 15 residues. The V gene end was trimmed by 6 bases and the J gene end by 0 bases; junction bases not matched to a gene: 6. CDR1 and CDR2 (germline): MGHRA, YSYEKL. CDR3 bases: TGCGCCAGCAGGATTCTAGCGGCAAGCACAGATACGCAGTATTTT. This encodes CASRILAASTDTQYF.

The V gene is TRBV27, the J gene TRBJ2-7; the match to TRBD2 covers 8 bases. The V gene's germline CDR1 is MNHEY and CDR2 SMNVEV (reference sequence). The CDR3 loop spans 14 amino acids. V lost 2 bases, J lost 3 bases, and 3 bases stayed unmatched. For the CDR3, the DNA is TGTGCCAGCAGTTTAAGACGGGGGGGCTACGAGCAGTACTTC. It codes for CASSLRRGGYEQYF.

This chain uses TRBV15 with TRBJ2-1; D gene ambiguous. V shed 1 base and J shed 10 bases, with 17 bases lying between them. CDR3 length equals 15 residues. Per the germline V gene, CDR1 is LNHNV and CDR2 is YYDKDF (reference sequence). CDR3: CATSRVEGSAREQFF. In DNA, the CDR3 is TGTGCCACCAGCAGAGTAGAAGGATCCGCGCGGGAGCAGTTCTTC.

The V and J genes are TRBV27 and TRBJ1-2; 7 nucleotides agree with TRBD1. The length of the CDR3 is 13 residues. CDR1 and CDR2 (germline): MNHEY, SMNVEV (reference sequence). J lost 3 bases, V lost 5 bases, and 3 bases had no gene match. The CDR3 region has the DNA TGTGCCAGCAGTCTCACAGGGGACTATGGCTACACCTTC. Its translation: CASSLTGDYGYTF.